The 8 T cell receptor beta chains given below trace back to one sample, sequenced in a study of T-cell memory formation after mild COVID-19. One entry per CDR3 protein, called by TCRdb with MiXCR from the 5' RACE reads. The sample lists about 430,000 distinct CDR3 sequences, roughly 26% seen once, with around 8.1% in the top ten. The specimen was PBMCs or a T cell subset sorted from them (not recorded which). The receptors come from an adult woman who had mild COVID-19 (a few samples of this study predate the infection). Cell type and time point are not known.

The rearrangement joins TRBV3-1 to TRBJ1-1; TRBD1 is a possible D gene (5 bases). Germline V gene sequence: CDR1 LGHDT, CDR2 YNNKEL (reference sequence). Trimming pared 4 bases from V and 1 base from J, leaving 13 bases between. CDR3 length: 15 residues. This CDR3 reads CASSRPAQGNTEAFF. CDR3 in DNA: TGTGCCAGCAGCCGACCAGCCCAGGGGAACACTGAAGCTTTCTTT.

The chain is built from TRBV7-2 and TRBJ2-1; possibly TRBD2 for D (6 bases). Trimming stripped 3 bases from V and 7 bases from J, with 19 bases between. CDR1 is SGHTA and CDR2 is FQGNSA in the germline V gene. The CDR3 is made up of 16 amino acids. Here the CDR3 reads CASSLFSGGGNNEQFF. CDR3 in DNA: TGTGCCAGCAGCTTGTTTAGCGGAGGAGGGAATAATGAGCAGTTCTTC.

This chain links TRBV6-5 with TRBJ1-2, with D possibly being TRBD1 (6 bases). CDR3 length equals 17 residues. Germline V lookup: CDR1 MNHEY, CDR2 SVGAGI. Deletions cut 0 bases from V and 1 base from J, with 15 bases between. CDR3 residues: CASSYSESRGFNYGYTF. In DNA form, the CDR3 reads TGTGCCAGCAGTTACTCGGAGTCCAGGGGCTTTAACTATGGCTACACCTTC.

This clonotype was found a few times. The J gene is TRBJ2-3, the V gene TRBV7-9; 7 nucleotides line up with TRBD2. Germline assignment: CDR1 SEHNR and CDR2 FQNEAQ (reference sequence). Germline trimming cut 6 bases from V and 2 bases from J; bases unmatched to any gene: 14. This CDR3 has 17 amino acids. The CDR3 sequence is CASRVAASGPHTDTQYF. For the CDR3, the DNA is TGTGCCAGCAGGGTCGCGGCTAGCGGACCTCACACAGATACGCAGTATTTT.

The chain uses TRBV7-2 and TRBJ2-7; TRBD2 agrees at 8 bases. Per the germline V gene, CDR1 is SGHTA and CDR2 is FQGNSA. The CDR3 has 14 amino acids. Losses at the gene ends were 5 bases for V and 3 bases for J; bases not matched to a gene: 6. DNA of the CDR3: TGTGCCAGCAGCCCCAGCGGGAGAATCTACGAGCAGTACTTC. It translates to CASSPSGRIYEQYF.

This clonotype showed up just a few times. CDR3 sequence (DNA): TGTGCCAGCAGTGAACAGGGTGCCGGGGAGCTGTTTTTT. Translating it yields CASSEQGAGELFF. The V call is TRBV2, the J call TRBJ2-2, with D possibly being TRBD1 (5 bases). The V gene's germline CDR1 is SNHLY and CDR2 FYNNEI. CDR3 length: 13 residues. V lost 2 bases to trimming and J lost 6 bases, with 7 bases between them.

This clonotype was picked up a small number of times. This chain joins TRBV7-9 and TRBJ1-5; D possibly corresponds to TRBD1 (5 bases). Looked up from germline, CDR1 is SEHNR and CDR2 is FQNEAQ (reference sequence). V lost 7 bases to trimming and J lost 6 bases, with 10 bases between them. There are 12 residues in the CDR3. The CDR3 DNA is TGTGCCAGCACCACCGGGGGTCAGCCCCAGCATTTT. Translation gives CASTTGGQPQHF.

This clonotype was observed a handful of times. V is TRBV14 and J is TRBJ2-2, with TRBD2 matching over 7 bases. V gave up 3 bases and J gave up 7 bases; unmatched junction bases: 5. Germline-derived CDR1 and CDR2 are SGHDN and FVKESK. The CDR3 has 14 amino acids. The CDR3 loop reads CASSHSGPSGELFF. The CDR3 nucleotides read TGTGCCAGCAGCCATAGCGGGCCAAGCGGGGAGCTGTTTTTT.